Below, 11 T cell receptor beta chains from the same sample are listed, as sequenced in a study of siplizumab effects on memory and regulatory T cells. Data came from immunoSEQ multiplex PCR; TCRdb stores just in-frame clones and leaves some out. The data contain more than 90,000 clones, over 90% of them singletons. Sequenced material: non-Treg CD4+ T cells sorted from blood. The source of these receptors is a human donor in good health.

V gene TRBV6-1 combines with J gene TRBJ2-5, with a possible D match to TRBD2 (5 bases). The J call may be in error: the DNA end matches TRBJ2-7 better. This CDR3 region has 14 residues. Germline loops: CDR1 MNHNS, CDR2 SASEGT. The CDR3 nucleotides are TGTGCCAGCAGTGAGTCCGGGATTGCTTACGAGCAGTACTTC. Protein product: CASSESGIAYEQYF.

This chain joins TRBV6-1 and TRBJ1-3; D is ambiguous. V lost 0 bases, J lost 0 bases, and 6 bases lay in between. Germline CDR1 MNHNS, CDR2 SASEGT. The CDR3 is 15 amino acids. CDR3 amino acids: CASSEAWSSGNTIYF. CDR3 nucleotide sequence: TGTGCCAGCAGTGAAGCCTGGTCCTCTGGAAACACCATATATTTT.

The chain uses TRBV18 and TRBJ2-1; 9 nucleotides match TRBD2. CDR1 is KGHSH and CDR2 is LQKENI in the germline V gene. The CDR3 loop spans 15 amino acids. V gave up 3 bases and J gave up 8 bases; unmatched junction bases: 8. Here the CDR3 DNA reads TGTGCCAGCTCACCGGGACTAGCAGTGGTCGATGAGCAGTTCTTC. It codes for CASSPGLAVVDEQFF.

The V and J genes are TRBV28 and TRBJ1-2; no clear D. Looked up from germline, CDR1 is MDHEN and CDR2 is SYDVKM. CDR3 length: 16 residues. Trimming removed 8 bases at V and 8 bases at J, with 27 bases between. The CDR3: CASPRADPLGNGGYTF. The CDR3 DNA sequence: TGTGCCAGCCCCCGGGCGGACCCCCTAGGAAACGGCGGCTACACCTTC.

CDR3: CASTGGNTDTQYF. CDR3 DNA: TGTGCCTCTACAGGGGGGAACACAGATACGCAGTATTTT. V and J are TRBV28 and TRBJ2-3, with 8 bases matching TRBD1. CDR1 is MDHEN and CDR2 is SYDVKM in the germline V gene. The V segment lost 11 bases and the J segment 2 bases; nucleotides outside the gene matches: 6. The CDR3 is made up of 13 amino acids.

The chain is built from TRBV4-1 and TRBJ1-1, with a weak D call TRBD1 (5 bases). Germline V gene lookup returns CDR1 MGHRA and CDR2 YSYEKL. Trimming left V 4 bases short and J 2 bases short, with 11 bases between. This CDR3 is built from 14 residues. This CDR3 reads CASSRDRINTEAFF. For the CDR3, the DNA is TGCGCCAGCAGCCGAGACAGAATAAACACTGAAGCTTTCTTT.

The chain is built from TRBV30 and TRBJ2-7; TRBD2 matches 8 bases. With V trimmed by 2 bases and J by 6 bases, 6 bases remained unmatched. The CDR3 runs to 13 residues. Germline V gives CDR1 GTSNPN, CDR2 SVGIG (reference sequence). DNA for the CDR3: TGTGCCTGGAGTTCCGGGACTAGTCCCGAGCAGTACTTC. Protein: CAWSSGTSPEQYF.

A note on this clone: Additional DNA sequences in this sample encode the identical CDR3. The chain uses TRBV19 and TRBJ2-2; D remains ambiguous. CDR3 length: 12 residues. Trimming pared 4 bases from V and 3 bases from J, leaving 3 bases between. Germline loops: CDR1 LNHDA, CDR2 SQIVND (reference sequence). CDR3 bases: TGTGCCAGTAGTACCTACACCGGGGAGCTGTTTTTT. It codes for CASSTYTGELFF.

The chain joins TRBV11-2 to TRBJ2-6; no clear D gene. V lost 1 base to trimming and J lost 4 bases, with 5 bases between them. Germline lookup yields CDR1 SGHAT and CDR2 FQNNGV. The CDR3 runs to 14 residues. The CDR3 DNA sequence: TGTGCCAGCAGCTTAGTCGCCGGGGCCAACGTCCTGACTTTC. Translated: CASSLVAGANVLTF.

V usage is TRBV7-3 and J usage is TRBJ1-1; TRBD1 might be the D (6 bases). Germline assignment: CDR1 SGHTA and CDR2 FQGTGA. The length of the CDR3 is 13 residues. Trimming removed 5 bases at V and 5 bases at J, with 12 bases between. Written as DNA, the CDR3 is TGTGCCAGCAGCGTATATCAGGGGACTGAAGCTTTCTTT. Translating it yields CASSVYQGTEAFF. The full variable domain, with the rest looked up from reference TRBV7-3 and TRBJ1-1, is GAGVSQTPSNKVTEKGKYVELRCDPISGHTALYWYRQSLGQGPEFLIYFQGTGAADDSGLPNDRFFAVRPEGSVSTLKIQRTERGDSAVYLCASSVYQGTEAFFGQGTRLTVV.

The V call is TRBV25-1, the J call TRBJ1-6, with 9 bases fitting TRBD1. Germline CDR1 and CDR2: MGHDK and SYGVNS. The CDR3 is 14 amino acids. J lost 10 bases, V lost 4 bases, and 5 bases had no gene match. CDR3 coding DNA: TGTGCCAGCAGTGGACAGGGGGATGGATCACCCCTCCACTTT. It translates to CASSGQGDGSPLHF.